This record looks at one TCR beta chain sequence and its context. Germline loops: CDR1 LNHNV, CDR2 YYDKDF (reference sequence). The CDR3 consists of 16 residues. V shed 4 bases and J 4 bases; nucleotides not matched to a gene: 7. This specimen comes from a study of blood T cell repertoires in COVID-19. Study-level information: Samples came from the United States, Italy and Spain, spanning acute and convalescent COVID-19. PBMCs, B-cell-depleted T cells, or T cells provided the cDNA or gDNA that made up the material.

As handled by the study authors: Reference gene primer amplification gave estimated nucleated cell counts. This table comes from immunoSEQ multiplex PCR, and its TCRdb copy is limited to in-frame clones, with some not included. That table supplies the V and J calls and clone size; D and trimming were determined from the DNA. This table has about 120,000 clones, around 84% appearing once. Sequencing was carried out using peripheral blood. The TCR sequence derives from a man in his forties with acute or convalescent COVID-19. This chain links TRBV15 with TRBJ2-2; 9 bases are a match to TRBD2. CDR3 sequence: CATSNSGGTGTGELFF. CDR3 in DNA: TGTGCCACCAGCAATAGCGGGGGTACGGGCACCGGGGAGCTGTTTTTT.